This record concerns one TCR beta chain sequence. The antigen remains unidentified. Using immunoSEQ multiplex PCR, the repertoire was profiled, and TCRdb retains in-frame clones only, with some absent. Here the sample spans tens of thousands of clones, about 85% being singletons. Germline-derived CDR1 and CDR2 are MNHNY and SVGAGI (reference sequence). The CDR3 contains 14 residues. Trimming removed 5 bases from V and 0 bases from J, with 11 bases in between. The data were obtained in a study of T cells in localized non-small cell lung cancer. Study-level findings and limits: Appearance in adjacent lung was seen for a median 57 of the top 100 tumor clones. Uninvolved adjacent lung showed peak T cell clonality, exceeding tumor.

The rearrangement uses TRBV6-6 and TRBJ2-7; weak D call: TRBD2 (5 bases). Source: peripheral blood, taken before any cancer treatment. The sequence was obtained from a female donor of 60 years or more with stage II squamous cell lung carcinoma. The CDR3 is CASSRTDSSYEQYF. DNA for the CDR3: TGTGCCAGCAGTCGGACGGACTCCTCCTACGAGCAGTACTTC.